This is a list of T cell receptor beta chains from one sample in a study of cytomegalovirus exposure and HLA in healthy donors. TCRdb's copy holds only in-frame clones and misses some; the assay was immunoSEQ multiplex PCR. The sample consists of more than 150,000 clones, roughly 84% of them appearing once. Input material: PBMCs. All receptors derive from a girl aged 2 to 9 in good health and CMV-seropositive. Both conserved end residues are part of each CDR3. The D gene is left open where the match is weak. Size is omitted from some rows. Given values are once, few, many or a class for expanded clones.

TRBD1	once	TRBV7-2	TRBJ2-3	TGTGCCAGCAGCCCGGACAGGAGCACAGATACGCAGTATTTT	CASSPDRSTDTQYF
NA	NA	TRBV5-4	TRBJ1-1	TGTGCCAGCAGCCTCCGAGGGGGATCTGAAGCTTTCTTT	CASSLRGGSEAFF
NA	NA	TRBV6-1	TRBJ1-1	TGTGCCAGCACCCCCGGACAGACCCTGAACACTGAAGCTTTCTTT	CASTPGQTLNTEAFF
NA	NA	TRBV5-1	TRBJ1-6	TGCGCCAGCAGCCCAGGCCGCGACAGCGAATATTCAGCCTATAATTCACCCCTCCACTTT	CASSPGRDSEYSAYNSPLHF
NA	few	TRBV30	TRBJ1-1	TGTGCCTGGAGTGTACCGGGGGTGAACACTGAAGCTTTCTTT	CAWSVPGVNTEAFF
NA	few	TRBV6-1	TRBJ1-1	TGTGCCAGTTTTGAGGGTGTGGGGACTGAAGCTTTCTTT	CASFEGVGTEAFF
TRBD1	NA	TRBV27	TRBJ1-2	TGTGCCAGCCGGGACAGGAGCGGTATGTACACCTTC	CASRDRSGMYTF
NA	NA	TRBV28	TRBJ2-7	TGTGCCAGCAGTTCCGGGTTCCACGAGCAGTACTTC	CASSSGFHEQYF
NA	NA	TRBV15	TRBJ1-2	TGTGCCACCAGCAGGTCAGGGGATTCGAGGGATGGCTACACCTTC	CATSRSGDSRDGYTF
NA	few	TRBV2	TRBJ2-7	TGTGCCAGCGGTCCGACAGGTAACTACGAGCAGTACTTC	CASGPTGNYEQYF
NA	few	TRBV2	TRBJ2-7	TGTGCCAGCAGTGAGAGAACCTACGAGCAGTACTTC	CASSERTYEQYF
TRBD2	NA	TRBV10-1	TRBJ2-1	TGCGCCAGCAGCCCGAGGGGAGGGGTCCACAATGAGCAGTTCTTC	CASSPRGGVHNEQFF
TRBD2	NA	TRBV4-1	TRBJ2-3	TGCGCCAGCAGCCAACCCGGGACTAGCGGGAGCTCTACAGATACGCAGTATTTT	CASSQPGTSGSSTDTQYF
NA	NA	TRBV7-6	TRBJ1-1	TGTGCCAGCAGCTTAGGCAGGGGAGGGACTGAAGCTTTCTTT	CASSLGRGGTEAFF
TRBD1	NA	TRBV4-1	TRBJ2-1	TGCGCCAGCAGCCGGTCCCAGGGGGCGCGTGAGCAGTTCTTC	CASSRSQGAREQFF
TRBD1	NA	TRBV30	TRBJ1-1	TGTGCCTGGAGGAAACAGGGGTTTGGGCGCACTGAAGCTTTCTTT	CAWRKQGFGRTEAFF
NA	few	TRBV2	TRBJ2-2	TGTGCCAGCAGTGGATGGGGGCGCACCGGGGAGCTGTTTTTT	CASSGWGRTGELFF
NA	NA	TRBV25-1	TRBJ2-1	TGTGCCAGCAGTGAATCCGCGGGAAGCTACAATGAGCAGTTCTTC	CASSESAGSYNEQFF
TRBD2	NA	TRBV6-1	TRBJ2-7	TGTGCCAGCAGTCCAAGTCCGGGACTAGGATACGAGCAGTACTTC	CASSPSPGLGYEQYF
NA	NA	TRBV1	TRBJ1-2	TGCACCAGCAGCCGGGGGACTATGGGAGGCTACACCTTC	CTSSRGTMGGYTF
TRBD2	NA	TRBV7-2	TRBJ2-3	TGTGCCAGCAGCTCGGGACTACGCAGCACAGATACGCAGTATTTT	CASSSGLRSTDTQYF
NA	NA	TRBV19	TRBJ1-1	TGTGCCAGTAGTATAGGTGGGGGGAATATGAACACTGAAGCTTTCTTT	CASSIGGGNMNTEAFF
NA	few	TRBV5-1	TRBJ1-4	TGCGCCAGCAGCTTGTCTCAGGGGAGTGAAAAACTGTTTTTT	CASSLSQGSEKLFF
NA	NA	TRBV7-8	TRBJ2-2	TGTGGGACTGGTACCGGGGAGCTGTTTTTT	CGTGTGELFF
TRBD1	NA	TRBV29-1	TRBJ1-1	TGCAGCGTTGCCAGGGGGCAGAACACTGAAGCTTTCTTT	CSVARGQNTEAFF
TRBD2	NA	TRBV29-1	TRBJ2-6	TGCAGCGTTGAAGATTTGGGGGGGAAGTCGGGGGCCAACGTCCTGACTTTC	CSVEDLGGKSGANVLTF
NA	NA	TRBV7-2	TRBJ2-7	TGTGCCAGCAGCTCCTTCAAGCGGGAGCAGTACTTC	CASSSFKREQYF
NA	NA	TRBV2	TRBJ2-1	TGTGCCAGCAGTGAGAGGGGGGACTATAAAAATGAGCAGTTCTTC	CASSERGDYKNEQFF
NA	NA	TRBV7-3	TRBJ2-1	TGTGCCAGCAGCTTAACCGCTAGCGAAATGAATGAGCAGTTCTTC	CASSLTASEMNEQFF
TRBD1	few	TRBV5-5	TRBJ2-7	TGTGCCAGCAGCTTGGGGGACAGGGGCTACGAGCAGTACTTC	CASSLGDRGYEQYF
NA	NA	TRBV30	TRBJ1-1	TGTGCCTGGACAGGAATGAACACTGAAGCTTTCTTT	CAWTGMNTEAFF
NA	NA	TRBV6-5	TRBJ1-1	TGTGCCAGCAGTGACGGGTCGGAGAACACTGAAGCTTTCTTT	CASSDGSENTEAFF
NA	NA	TRBV10-3	TRBJ2-5	TGTGCCATCACCTGGGACACTCGTCAAGAGACCCAGTACTTC	CAITWDTRQETQYF
TRBD2	NA	TRBV9	TRBJ2-1	TGTGCCAGCAGCGGGGGACTAGCGGAGTACAATGAGCAGTTCTTC	CASSGGLAEYNEQFF
NA	NA	TRBV30	TRBJ1-1	TGTGCCTGGACTACGGGGTCGCCCACTGAAGCTTTCTTT	CAWTTGSPTEAFF
TRBD1	NA	TRBV6-4	TRBJ1-2	TGTGCCAGCAGCACCGGGACAGTTGTCTATGGCTACACCTTC	CASSTGTVVYGYTF
NA	NA	TRBV5-1	TRBJ1-2	TGCGCCAGCAGCAAGTCAGTGACAGCTAACTATGGCTACACCTTC	CASSKSVTANYGYTF
TRBD1	NA	TRBV10-1	TRBJ2-2	TGCGCCAGCAGCCCCAGGACAGGGTCGGCGGGGGAGCTGTTTTTT	CASSPRTGSAGELFF
NA	NA	TRBV10-2	TRBJ2-2	TGCGCCAGCCACCGGGGAGACAGGCGGTACACCGGGGAGCTGTTTTTT	CASHRGDRRYTGELFF
TRBD1	NA	TRBV14	TRBJ1-1	TGTGCCAGCAGCCCCCTCGACAGGGGGACTGAAGCTTTCTTT	CASSPLDRGTEAFF
NA	NA	TRBV14	TRBJ2-1	TGTGCCAGCAGCCAGCCCCCAGACTACAATGAGCAGTTCTTC	CASSQPPDYNEQFF